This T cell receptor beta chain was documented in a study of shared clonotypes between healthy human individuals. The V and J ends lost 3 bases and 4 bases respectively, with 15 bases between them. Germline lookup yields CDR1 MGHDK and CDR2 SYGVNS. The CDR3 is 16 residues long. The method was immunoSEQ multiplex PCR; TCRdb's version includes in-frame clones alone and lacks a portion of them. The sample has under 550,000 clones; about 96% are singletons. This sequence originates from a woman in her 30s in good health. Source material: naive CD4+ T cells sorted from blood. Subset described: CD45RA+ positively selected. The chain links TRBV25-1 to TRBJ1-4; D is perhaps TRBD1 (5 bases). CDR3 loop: CASSDLRVGGNEKLFF. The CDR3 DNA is TGTGCCAGCAGTGATCTCAGGGTCGGAGGTAATGAAAAACTGTTTTTT.